This TCR beta chain was sequenced for a study of blood T cell repertoires in COVID-19. Assay used: immunoSEQ multiplex PCR; TCRdb lists only in-frame clones, some missing. The table records 50,000 or so clones, roughly 84% of them present only once. V was trimmed by 2 bases and J by 8 bases, leaving 9 bases between them. Germline CDR1 and CDR2: SGHVS and FNYEAQ. The CDR3 loop spans 13 amino acids. This receptor was taken from a man aged 35-49 years with active COVID-19. Material: peripheral blood. The genes are TRBV7-6 and TRBJ1-4; D is ambiguous. The CDR3: CASSLRGEEKLFF. The CDR3 coding sequence is TGTGCCAGCAGCTTACGGGGAGAAGAAAAACTGTTTTTT.